One sample yielded the 10 T cell receptor beta chains listed below, sequenced in a study of post-analysis software for immune sequencing data. Points from the study as a whole: Controls had lower frequencies than patients of about 5 TRBV segments, which included TRBV5-6, TRBV5-1 and TRBV20-1.

The library was made from cDNA and included unique molecular identifiers. One entry per CDR3 protein results from TCRdb running MiXCR on the PCR reads. The table shows some 700,000 distinct CDR3 sequences, with approximately 59% occurring only once. What these receptors recognize is not known. Sequencing was carried out using blood. These receptors were obtained from a girl aged 2 to 10 with multiple sclerosis.

The chain uses TRBV15 and TRBJ1-4; D remains unclear. CDR1 and CDR2 (germline): LNHNV, YYDKDF (reference sequence). The CDR3 sequence is 12 residues long. The V end lost 1 base, the J end lost 8 bases, and 5 bases lay between the germline ends. The CDR3: CATSRVSEKLFF. The CDR3 bases are TGTGCCACCAGCAGAGTCTCCGAAAAACTGTTTTTT.

V gene TRBV29-1 combines with J gene TRBJ2-5, with D possibly being TRBD2 (6 bases). The J call is in doubt because the DNA end fits TRBJ2-7 better. This CDR3 is built from 14 residues. Germline values: CDR1 SQVTM, CDR2 ANQGSEA. The CDR3 DNA is TGCAGCGTTTCGCCAGGGACCCGCGGGGTCGAGCAGTACTTC. Translating gives CSVSPGTRGVEQYF.

A few counts support this clonotype. The chain uses TRBV12-3 or TRBV12-4 and TRBJ1-2; no reliable D call. The V end was cut by 4 bases, the J end by 8 bases, with 14 bases between. The CDR3 is 13 residues long. The CDR3 loop is CASSSPDGEGYTF. For the CDR3, the DNA is TGTGCCAGCAGTTCCCCCGACGGGGAGGGCTACACCTTC.

This CDR3 is CASKRQGSYNEQFF. DNA for the CDR3: TGTGCCAGCAAAAGACAGGGTTCCTACAATGAGCAGTTCTTC. The chain carries TRBV6-6 and TRBJ2-1, with 7 bases fitting TRBD1. Germline CDR1 is MNHNY and CDR2 is SVGAGI (reference sequence). CDR3 length: 14 amino acids. The trim removed 7 bases at V and 1 base at J, leaving 4 bases unmatched.

The V gene is TRBV2, the J gene TRBJ2-7, with 8 bases identical to TRBD1. The ends lost 2 bases at V and 4 bases at J; junction bases unmatched: 10. Germline V gives CDR1 SNHLY, CDR2 FYNNEI. The CDR3 is 16 residues long. In DNA, the CDR3 is TGTGCCAGCAGTGAATGGACAGGGCGAGCGTCATACGAGCAGTACTTC. This gives the protein CASSEWTGRASYEQYF.

This chain uses TRBV29-1 with TRBJ2-1, with 7 bases fitting TRBD2. The CDR3 is 15 residues long. J lost 5 bases, V lost 5 bases, and 12 bases had no gene match. CDR1 and CDR2 (germline): SQVTM, ANQGSEA. The CDR3 is CSVLLLATLHNEQFF. The DNA of the CDR3 is TGCAGCGTTCTATTACTAGCGACCCTTCACAATGAGCAGTTCTTC.

This chain joins TRBV6-2 or TRBV6-3 and TRBJ2-7; D not certain. Trimming pared 0 bases from V and 3 bases from J, leaving 15 bases between. The CDR3 spans 16 residues. Germline V gene sequence: CDR1 MNHEY, CDR2 SVGEGT. The CDR3 region is CASSYSTLAGDYEQYF. The DNA of the CDR3 is TGTGCCAGCAGTTACTCGACATTGGCCGGAGACTACGAGCAGTACTTC.

V usage is TRBV20-1 and J usage is TRBJ2-5; TRBD1 matches at 11 bases. After removal of 1 base from V and 5 bases from J, the junction contained 3 bases not matched to a gene. The CDR3 is made up of 14 amino acids. CDR1 and CDR2 from the germline V gene are DFQATT and SNEGSKA (reference sequence). In DNA form, the CDR3 reads TGCAGTGCTAGAGCCCGGGACAGGGGGGAGACCCAGTACTTC. Translated: CSARARDRGETQYF.

The V and J genes are TRBV7-2 and TRBJ2-3, with D possibly being TRBD1 (6 bases). This CDR3 region has 14 residues. Germline V gene sequence: CDR1 SGHTA, CDR2 FQGNSA. Trimming removed 5 bases from V and 0 bases from J, with 9 bases in between. DNA for the CDR3: TGTGCCAGCAGCGGGACATTTAGCACAGATACGCAGTATTTT. It specifies CASSGTFSTDTQYF. The full variable domain, in which reference TRBV7-2 and TRBJ2-3 provide the parts outside the CDR3, is GAGVSQSPSNKVTEKGKDVELRCDPISGHTALYWYRQSLGQGLEFLIYFQGNSAPDKSGLPSDRFSAERTGGSVSTLTIQRTQQEDSAVYLCASSGTFSTDTQYFGPGTRLTVL.

A few counts support this clonotype. The DNA of the CDR3 is TGTGCCAGCAGCCCGGAGGGGACAGGCGCCTACAATGAGCAGTTCTTC. This sequence encodes CASSPEGTGAYNEQFF. The chain recombines TRBV7-9 with TRBJ2-1; TRBD1 matches at 8 bases. Germline V gene lookup returns CDR1 SEHNR and CDR2 FQNEAQ (reference sequence). CDR3 size: 16 residues. V lost 5 bases and J lost 2; bases outside the gene matches: 8.